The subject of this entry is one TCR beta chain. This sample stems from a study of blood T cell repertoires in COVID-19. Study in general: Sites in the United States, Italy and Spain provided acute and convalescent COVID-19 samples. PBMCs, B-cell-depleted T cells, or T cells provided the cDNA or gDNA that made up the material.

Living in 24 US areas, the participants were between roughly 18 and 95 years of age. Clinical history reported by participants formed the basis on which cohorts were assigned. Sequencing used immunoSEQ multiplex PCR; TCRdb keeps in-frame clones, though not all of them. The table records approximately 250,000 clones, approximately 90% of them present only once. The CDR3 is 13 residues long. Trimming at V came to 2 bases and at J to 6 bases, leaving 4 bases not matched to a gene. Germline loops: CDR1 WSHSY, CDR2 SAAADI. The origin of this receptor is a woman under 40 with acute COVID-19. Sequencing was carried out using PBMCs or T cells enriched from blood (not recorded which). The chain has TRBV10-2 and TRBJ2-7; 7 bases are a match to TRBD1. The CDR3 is CASSEDRVREQYF. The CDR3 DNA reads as TGCGCCAGCAGTGAGGACAGGGTACGCGAGCAGTACTTC.